This record covers a single T cell receptor (beta chain). What it binds is unknown. Each CDR3 protein is one row after TCRdb ran MiXCR on the RT-PCR reads. The profile shows fewer than 250,000 distinct CDR3 sequences, approximately 15% of them singletons. The entry originates in a study of response to subunit inactivated influenza vaccine. Trimming stripped 5 bases from V and 6 bases from J, with 16 bases between. The CDR3 length is 14 residues. Germline V gives CDR1 MGHRA, CDR2 YSYEKL. Overall study findings and caveats: It was the authors' suggestion that each seasonal influenza vaccination recruits few new T cells.

Sequencing was performed on CD8+ T cells sorted from PBMCs, taken more than 4 days after vaccination. The chain couples TRBV4-1 to TRBJ1-2; possibly TRBD1 for D (5 bases). This sequence originates from a man in his fifties or sixties who received an inactivated influenza vaccine. CDR3 in DNA: TGCGCCAGCAGCGAAGTTTCAGGGAACCATGGCTACACCTTC. It is translated as CASSEVSGNHGYTF.